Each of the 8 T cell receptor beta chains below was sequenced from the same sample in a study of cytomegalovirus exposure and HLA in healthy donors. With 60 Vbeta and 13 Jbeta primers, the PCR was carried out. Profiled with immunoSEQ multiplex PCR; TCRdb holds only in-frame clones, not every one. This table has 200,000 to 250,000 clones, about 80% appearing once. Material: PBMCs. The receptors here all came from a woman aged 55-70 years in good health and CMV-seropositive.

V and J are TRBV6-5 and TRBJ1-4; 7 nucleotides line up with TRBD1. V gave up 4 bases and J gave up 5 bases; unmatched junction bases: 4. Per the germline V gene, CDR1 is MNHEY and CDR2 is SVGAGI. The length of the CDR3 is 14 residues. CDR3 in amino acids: CASSFGTANEKLFF. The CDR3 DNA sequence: TGTGCCAGCAGTTTCGGGACAGCAAATGAAAAACTGTTTTTT.

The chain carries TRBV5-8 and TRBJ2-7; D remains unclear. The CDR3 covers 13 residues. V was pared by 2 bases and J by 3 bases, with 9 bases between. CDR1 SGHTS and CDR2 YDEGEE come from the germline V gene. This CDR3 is CASSLAFYYEQYF. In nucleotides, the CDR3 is TGTGCCAGCAGCTTAGCCTTTTACTACGAGCAGTACTTC.

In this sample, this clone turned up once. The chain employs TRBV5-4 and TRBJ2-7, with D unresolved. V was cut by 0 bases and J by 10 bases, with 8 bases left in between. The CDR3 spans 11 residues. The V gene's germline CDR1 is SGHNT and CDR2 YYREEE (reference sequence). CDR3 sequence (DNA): TGTGCCAGCAGCTTGGGGCCGACACAGTACTTC. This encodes CASSLGPTQYF.

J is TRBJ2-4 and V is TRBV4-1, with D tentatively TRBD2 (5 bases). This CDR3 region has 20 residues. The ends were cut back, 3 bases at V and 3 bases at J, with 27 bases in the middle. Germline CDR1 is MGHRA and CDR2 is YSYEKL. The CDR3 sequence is CASSHRARADYSADKNIQYF. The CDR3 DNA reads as TGCGCCAGCAGCCACCGCGCGAGAGCGGATTACAGCGCCGACAAAAACATTCAGTACTTC.

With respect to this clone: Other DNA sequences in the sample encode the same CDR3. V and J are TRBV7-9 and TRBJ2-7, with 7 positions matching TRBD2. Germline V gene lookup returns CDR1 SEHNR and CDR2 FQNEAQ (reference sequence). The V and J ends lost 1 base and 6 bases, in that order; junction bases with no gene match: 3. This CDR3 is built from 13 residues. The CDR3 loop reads CASSLVSGGEQYF. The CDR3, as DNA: TGTGCCAGCAGCTTAGTGTCGGGAGGCGAGCAGTACTTC.

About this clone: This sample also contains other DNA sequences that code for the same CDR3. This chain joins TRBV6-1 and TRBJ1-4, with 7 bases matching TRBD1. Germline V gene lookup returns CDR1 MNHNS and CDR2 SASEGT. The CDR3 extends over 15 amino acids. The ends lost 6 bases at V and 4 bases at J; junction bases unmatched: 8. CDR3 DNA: TGTGCCAGCAGACCGAGAGGGGGCGGTAATGAAAAACTGTTTTTT. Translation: CASRPRGGGNEKLFF.

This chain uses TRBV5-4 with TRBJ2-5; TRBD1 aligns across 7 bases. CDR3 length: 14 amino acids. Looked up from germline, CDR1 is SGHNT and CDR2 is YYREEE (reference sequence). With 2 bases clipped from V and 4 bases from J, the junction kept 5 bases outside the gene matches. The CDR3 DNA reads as TGTGCCAGCAGCTTACCAGGGGGTGGAGAGACCCAGTACTTC. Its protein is CASSLPGGGETQYF.

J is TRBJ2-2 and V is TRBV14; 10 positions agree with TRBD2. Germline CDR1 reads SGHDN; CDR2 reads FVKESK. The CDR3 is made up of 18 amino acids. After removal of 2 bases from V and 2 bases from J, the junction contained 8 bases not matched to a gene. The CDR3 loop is CASSQFPGLAENTGELFF. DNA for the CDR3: TGTGCCAGCAGCCAATTCCCAGGACTAGCGGAAAACACCGGGGAGCTGTTTTTT.